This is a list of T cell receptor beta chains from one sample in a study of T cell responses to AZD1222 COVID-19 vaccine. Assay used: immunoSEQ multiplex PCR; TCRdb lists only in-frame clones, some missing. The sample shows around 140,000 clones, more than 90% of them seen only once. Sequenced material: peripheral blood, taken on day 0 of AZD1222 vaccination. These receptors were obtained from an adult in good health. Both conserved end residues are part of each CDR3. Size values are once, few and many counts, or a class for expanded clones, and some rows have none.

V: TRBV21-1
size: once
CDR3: CASSPPPPLGGYTF

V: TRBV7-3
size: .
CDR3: CASSRDIEGQYF

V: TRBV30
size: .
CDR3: CAWSVGQTDTDTQYF

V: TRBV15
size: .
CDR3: CATSRDPGDTQYF

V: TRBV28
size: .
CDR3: CASTRDRYNQPQHF

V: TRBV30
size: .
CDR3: CAWRAGTSGRGYNEQFF

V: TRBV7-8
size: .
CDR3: CASNIKLAGEGTGELFF

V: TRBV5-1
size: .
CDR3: CASSWAGDRDPEQYF

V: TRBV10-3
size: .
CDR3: CAISDEGSYGYTF

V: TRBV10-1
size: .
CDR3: CASNEGLAGTEQYF

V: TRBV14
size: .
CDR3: CASSPLRGGGYTDTQYF

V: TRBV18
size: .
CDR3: CASSPNAGTPNEQYF

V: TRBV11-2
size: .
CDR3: CASSLQTGNTIYF

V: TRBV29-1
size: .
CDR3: CSVGQGGISVDEQYF

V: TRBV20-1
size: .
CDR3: CSASLAWENQPQHF

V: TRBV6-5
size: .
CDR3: CASTRQRDRDSPLHF

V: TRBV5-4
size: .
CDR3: CASSFFRVEETQYF

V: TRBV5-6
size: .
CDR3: CASSQGTGELFF

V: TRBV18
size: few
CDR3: CASSQAIAGGTGELFF

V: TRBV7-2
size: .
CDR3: CASSTLRLGTQETQYF

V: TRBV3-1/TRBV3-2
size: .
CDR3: CASSQVGRAWGYGYTF

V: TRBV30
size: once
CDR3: CAWSPGSNQPQHF

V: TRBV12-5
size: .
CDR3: CASGVTGGRETQYF

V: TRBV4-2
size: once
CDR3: CASSQEGAGRSGYTF

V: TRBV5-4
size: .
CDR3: CASSSRGGLNEQFF